Described below is a single T cell receptor (beta chain) sequence and its context. The antigen it recognizes is unknown. Nothing much larger sits one base from this clone, and base qualities are not available. To sequence the TCRbeta CDR3 region, genomic DNA was isolated from the sorted cells. The immunoSEQ Assay was used for sequencing of TCRbeta CDR3 regions. TCRdb carries this immuneACCESS record with in-frame sequences only. Its versions omit some clonotypes, under half of them owing to an unresolved V gene in the studies checked, with the rest unexplained. Within this sample are 55,000 to 80,000 clones, with about four fifths of them counted one time only. 1% of the sample goes to the ten largest clones. This specimen belongs to a study of OX40 agonist ivuxolimab in advanced cancers. About the study as a whole: The costimulatory receptor OX40 (CD134) was targeted by ivuxolimab, a fully human IgG2 agonistic monoclonal antibody. Of the 50 to 55 dose-escalation patients, hepatocellular carcinoma was present in about 19, melanoma in about 15, renal cell carcinoma in 9 and head and neck cancer in 9. The monotherapy dose-escalation portion (N of about 50 patients) of the phase I ivuxolimab trial is reported in the paper. A male proportion of 82.7% and a mean age of approximately 55 years, ranging from 23 to 79, were recorded for the dose-escalation cohort. Partial responses occurred in three dose-escalation patients, of whom one had hepatocellular carcinoma and two had cutaneous melanoma. The purpose of peripheral TCRbeta sequencing was to test whether ivuxolimab changed TCR sequence diversity and led to clonal T-cell expansion. Intravenous ivuxolimab was administered to patients every 2 weeks at six dose levels: 0.01, 0.1, 0.3, 1.5, 3 and 10 mg/kg. Patients were allowed to have had prior anti-PD-1, anti-PD-L1 or anti-CTLA-4 therapy, and roughly 40% of the dose-escalation patients had previously received checkpoint inhibitors. Overall results and qualifications from the work: Low levels of normalized T-cell clonal expansion were also seen in some patients who did not respond. Antigen specificity was not determined for the clonally expanded peripheral T cells. In the 0.1-3.0 mg/kg groups, partial responders had among the lowest normalized peripheral clonal expansion, particularly in CD8+ T cells. Clonal expansion of both CD4+ and CD8+ blood T cells was observed from baseline to week 6 at doses 0.1 to 3.0 mg/kg. After ivuxolimab, CD8+ T cells had more expanded clones than CD4+ T cells on average.

The trial excluded patients who had a history of autoimmune disease or were on systemic immunosuppression. In every dose cohort, peripheral blood was drawn for TCR sequencing at baseline, cycle 4 day 1, and cycle 7 day 1. The samples were taken from a phase I, first-in-human, multicenter, open-label dose-escalation trial of ivuxolimab. Adults with locally advanced or metastatic melanoma, renal cell, hepatocellular, or head and neck squamous cell carcinoma were enrolled in the trial. Before TCR sequencing, CD4+ and CD8+ T cells were separately sorted from peripheral blood. CDR3 length: 15 amino acids, cysteine to phenylalanine. CDR3 DNA is the only sequence kept; it has 45 bases, read in frame from the first base. V drops 0 bases and J drops 5 bases, leaving 12 bases in between. Per the germline V gene (reference sequence), SGHNT is the CDR1 and YYREEE is the CDR2.

The material sequenced was CD4+ or CD8+ T cells sorted from blood, taken in a trial of the OX40 agonist ivuxolimab. The rearranged chain carries TRBV5-4 and TRBJ2-1; TRBD1 is a possible D gene, resting on 6 matching bases. This clonotype originated in an adult with an advanced solid tumor such as melanoma, head and neck, liver or kidney cancer. The nucleotide sequence is TGTGCCAGCAGCTTGGCCAGACAGGCCCACAATGAGCAGTTCTTC. It encodes CASSLARQAHNEQFF.